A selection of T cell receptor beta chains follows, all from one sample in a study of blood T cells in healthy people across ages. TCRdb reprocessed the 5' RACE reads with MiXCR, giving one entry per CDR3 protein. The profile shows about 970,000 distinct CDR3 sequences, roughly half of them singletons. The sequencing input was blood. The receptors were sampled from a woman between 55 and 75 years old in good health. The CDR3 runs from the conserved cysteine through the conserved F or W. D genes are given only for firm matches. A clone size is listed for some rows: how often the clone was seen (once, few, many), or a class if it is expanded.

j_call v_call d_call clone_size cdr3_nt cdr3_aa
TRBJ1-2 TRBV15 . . TGTGCCACCAGCAGAGCCCGGACGAAGCTGTATGGCTACACCTTC CATSRARTKLYGYTF
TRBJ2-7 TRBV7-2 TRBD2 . TGTGCCAGCAGCTTAGCGGGAGGGACTAGCGGTTACGAGCAGTACTTC CASSLAGGTSGYEQYF
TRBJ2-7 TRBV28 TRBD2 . TGTGCCAGCATCAGCCGGACTAGTGGGTCCTACGAGCAGTACTTC CASISRTSGSYEQYF
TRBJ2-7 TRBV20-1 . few TGCAGTGCTAGTGGGCTTAGCGGAAGAAGCTCCTACGAGCAGTACTTC CSASGLSGRSSYEQYF
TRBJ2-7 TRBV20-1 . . TGCAGTGCTTCCGGTAGGGACTTGTACTACGAGCAGTACTTC CSASGRDLYYEQYF
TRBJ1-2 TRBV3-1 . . TGTGCCAGCAGCCAAAGAAGCCTTTACTTACTAGATGGCTACACCTTC CASSQRSLYLLDGYTF
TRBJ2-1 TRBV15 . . TGTGCCACCAGCAGAGGGGAGAAAAGGAATGAGCAGTTCTTC CATSRGEKRNEQFF
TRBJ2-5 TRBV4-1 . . TGCGCCAGCAGCCAAGTTTTTGTTTTAGAGACCCAGTACTTC CASSQVFVLETQYF
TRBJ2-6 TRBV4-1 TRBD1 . TGCGCCAGCAGCCAGGATACAGGGGGCGCCAGGAGGACTGGGGCCAACGTCCTGACTTTC CASSQDTGGARRTGANVLTF
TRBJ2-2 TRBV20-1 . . TGCAGTGCTAGCGGGCCACCGAACACCGGGGAGCTGTTTTTT CSASGPPNTGELFF
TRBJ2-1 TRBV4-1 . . TGCGCCAGCAGCCAAGGGTCGTCTGGGGTAGATGTGCAGTTCTTC CASSQGSSGVDVQFF
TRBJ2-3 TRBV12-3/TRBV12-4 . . TGTGCCAGCAGTTTTAAGGAAGAACAGTATTTT CASSFKEEQYF
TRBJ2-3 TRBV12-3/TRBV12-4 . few TGTGCCAGCAGTCCCTCAGCGGACCCCACAGATACGCAGTATTTT CASSPSADPTDTQYF
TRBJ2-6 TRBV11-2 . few TGTGCCAGCAGCCCACAGTTGTTTGGGGCCAACGTCCTGACTTTC CASSPQLFGANVLTF
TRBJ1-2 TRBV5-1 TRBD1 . TGCGCCAGCAGCCGGGGACAGGGAGTCGATGGCTACACCTTC CASSRGQGVDGYTF
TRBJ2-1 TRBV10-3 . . TGTGCCATCAGAGCTAGACAGAACAATGAGCAGTTCTTC CAIRARQNNEQFF
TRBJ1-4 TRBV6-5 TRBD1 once TGTGCCAGCATGGACAGGGGGCAGGATGAAATACTGTTTTTT CASMDRGQDEILFF
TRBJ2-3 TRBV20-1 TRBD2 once TGCAGTGCCCCCATGACTAGCGGGGGTTCAGATACGCAGTATTTT CSAPMTSGGSDTQYF
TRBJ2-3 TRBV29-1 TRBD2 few TGCAGCGTGCCTAGCGGGAGCTTCACAGATACGCAGTATTTT CSVPSGSFTDTQYF
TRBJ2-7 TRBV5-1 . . TGCGCCAGCAACGGGGTTACCGAGGAGCAGTACTTC CASNGVTEEQYF
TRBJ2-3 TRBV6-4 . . TGTGCCAGCAGTGACTCGAGCGGTTTCCTCACAGATACGCAGTATTTT CASSDSSGFLTDTQYF
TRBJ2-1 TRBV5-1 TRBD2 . TGCGCCAGCAGCTTGTTCCTAGCGGGACCCCGGGGTGAGCAGTTCTTC CASSLFLAGPRGEQFF
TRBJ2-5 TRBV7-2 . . TGTGCCAGCAGCCCCGGGCTTGGGTTCGGAGAGACCCAGTACTTC CASSPGLGFGETQYF
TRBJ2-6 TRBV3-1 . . TGTGCCAGCAGAGCGATGGGGGGGCTTGACAGTCCCGGGGCCAACGTCCTGACTTTC CASRAMGGLDSPGANVLTF
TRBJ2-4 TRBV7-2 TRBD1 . TGTGCCAGCACCTTACAGGGGATCGCAGACATTCAGTACTTC CASTLQGIADIQYF
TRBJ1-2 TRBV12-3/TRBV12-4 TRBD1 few TGTGCCAGCAGTGGGACAGGGATAAACTATGGCTACACCTTC CASSGTGINYGYTF
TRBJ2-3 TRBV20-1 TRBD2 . TGCAGTGCCAGGGTAGCGGGAGCAGATACGCAGTATTTT CSARVAGADTQYF
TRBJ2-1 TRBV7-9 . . TGTGCCGGCGACTTCTACAATGAGCAGTTCTTC CAGDFYNEQFF
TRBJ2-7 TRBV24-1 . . TGTGCCACCAGTGATACGCCGCCGGACGGGTTCTATGAGCAGTACTTC CATSDTPPDGFYEQYF
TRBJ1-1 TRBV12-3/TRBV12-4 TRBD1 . TGTGCCAGCAGTTTTCGACAGGGCAGCGGAAACACTGAAGCTTTCTTT CASSFRQGSGNTEAFF
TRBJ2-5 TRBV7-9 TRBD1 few TGTGCCAGCAGCACCCGGGACAGTCAAGAGACCCAGTACTTC CASSTRDSQETQYF
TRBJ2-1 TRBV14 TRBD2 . TGTGCCAGCAGCCAAGGTGCGGGAGTCGCTGAGCAGTTCTTC CASSQGAGVAEQFF
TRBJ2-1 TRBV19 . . TGTGCCAGTAGTATTTGGTCCACAGGCTCCAATGAGCAGTTCTTC CASSIWSTGSNEQFF
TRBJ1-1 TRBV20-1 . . TGCAGTGCCCTGAACACTGAAGCTTTCTTT CSALNTEAFF
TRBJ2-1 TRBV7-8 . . TGTGCCAGCAGCTTTGGGTCCGGTGTTGAGCAGTTCTTC CASSFGSGVEQFF
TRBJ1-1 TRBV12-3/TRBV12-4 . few TGTGCCAGCAGTTTAGGTTGGAACACTGAAGCTTTCTTT CASSLGWNTEAFF
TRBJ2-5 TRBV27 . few TGTGCCAGCAGTTTATCCGGATTCGGTAGTTTAGAGCAGTACTTC CASSLSGFGSLEQYF
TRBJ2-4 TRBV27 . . TGTGCCACGAAGGGGCGGCCCCCAGCTGGAAACATTCAGTACTTC CATKGRPPAGNIQYF
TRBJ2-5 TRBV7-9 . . TGTGCCAGCACCACGGGGAGGCGAGAGACCCAGTACTTC CASTTGRRETQYF
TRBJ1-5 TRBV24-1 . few TGTGCCACCAGTGAAACTAGGAATCAGCCCCAGCATTTT CATSETRNQPQHF
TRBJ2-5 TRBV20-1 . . TGCAGTTCCCCCGGGGCTGACGAGACCCAGTACTTC CSSPGADETQYF
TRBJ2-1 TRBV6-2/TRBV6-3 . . TGTGCCAGCAGTTACATATTGGAGCAGGGAGGAGGCCATGAGCAGTTCTTC CASSYILEQGGGHEQFF
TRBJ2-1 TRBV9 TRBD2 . TGTGCCAGCAGCGGGGTAGCGGGAGCATTGTACAATGAGCAGTTCTTC CASSGVAGALYNEQFF
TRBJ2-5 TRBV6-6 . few TGTGCCAGCACCATCCGACCGGGAGAGACCCAGTACTTC CASTIRPGETQYF
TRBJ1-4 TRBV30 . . TGTGCCTGGAGTGAAACAGGGTTTGGTGAAAAACTGTTTTTT CAWSETGFGEKLFF
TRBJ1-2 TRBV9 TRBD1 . TGTGCCAGCAGCGTAACTCGACAGGGGTCTGGCTACACCTTC CASSVTRQGSGYTF
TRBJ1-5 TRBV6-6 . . TGTGCCAGCAGTTACTCGTCTCCTCCGTCCGGCAATCAGCCCCAGCATTTT CASSYSSPPSGNQPQHF
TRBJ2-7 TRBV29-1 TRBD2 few TGCAGCGTTCTGGGAGGCGGGAGCACGAACGAGCAGTACTTC CSVLGGGSTNEQYF
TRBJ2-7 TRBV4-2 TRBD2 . TGTGCCAGCAGCCAAGATGCCGGGACTAGCGGAGGCTACAAGCAGTACTTC CASSQDAGTSGGYKQYF
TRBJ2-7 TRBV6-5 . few TGTGCCAGCAGTTGGGACCCTTCCTACGAGCAGTACTTC CASSWDPSYEQYF
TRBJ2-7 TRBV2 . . TGTGCCAGTAGTACCGGGACACCTCCCTACGAGCAGTACTTC CASSTGTPPYEQYF